A selection of T cell receptor beta chains follows, all from one sample in a study of cytomegalovirus exposure and HLA in healthy donors. Clones were read by immunoSEQ multiplex PCR, and TCRdb kept only the in-frame ones, dropping some. The repertoire holds approximately 71,000 clones, with about two thirds as singletons. Sequenced: PBMCs. These receptors came from a woman aged 40-49 years in good health and CMV-seropositive. Both conserved end residues are part of each CDR3. D genes are given only for firm matches.

TRBD1 | TRBV13 | CASSTGTGYNYGYTF
TRBD2 | TRBV6-5 | CASSVRSGAGETQYF
- | TRBV27 | CASSPLTGPTRSQPQHF
- | TRBV7-9 | CTSSLPGQYEQYF
TRBD1 | TRBV15 | CATSSQGGGYEQYF
TRBD2 | TRBV7-9 | CASSQRGLAVNEQFF
- | TRBV5-5 | CASSLSQYYEQYF
- | TRBV30 | CAWTTDPYGYTF
- | TRBV29-1 | CSVFGGNTEAFF
- | TRBV28 | CASSLPSSSYEQYF
- | TRBV29-1 | CSVAGLNEQFF
- | TRBV6-6 | CASSPPGGALGNTIYF
- | TRBV27 | CASSQAGYYGYTF
TRBD2 | TRBV5-1 | CASSSTSGGAYEQYF
- | TRBV2 | CASSRQDRSQPQHF
TRBD1 | TRBV6-5 | CASSLTGTEDSPLHF
TRBD1 | TRBV6-1 | CASSAPGTGTYEQYF
- | TRBV7-8 | CASSLRTDTEAFF
- | TRBV9 | CASSVQADNSPLHF
TRBD1 | TRBV5-4 | CASSLRDRTDTQYF
TRBD1 | TRBV10-3 | CATFPGQGVRTDTQYF
- | TRBV9 | CASSAVTGPAGYTF
- | TRBV5-1 | CASSLAGGDGQGAFF
TRBD1 | TRBV18 | CASSPSDRGYTDTQYF
- | TRBV15 | CATTRTGQPQHF
TRBD1 | TRBV6-5 | CASSRGDSGNTIYF
- | TRBV13 | CASSSRWETQYF
- | TRBV5-1 | CASTATGSSYEQYF
TRBD1 | TRBV19 | CASSARQGTNMNTEAFF
- | TRBV7-9 | CASSLVAGFYHQPQHF
TRBD1 | TRBV4-2 | CASSQDRGRGELFF
- | TRBV30 | CAWSVGGAGEGTIYF
- | TRBV9 | CASGQGYYGYTF
TRBD1 | TRBV4-2 | CASSQSGQVWGYTF
- | TRBV7-6 | CASRKEQTTDTQYF
- | TRBV7-9 | CASSHTGNTGELFF
- | TRBV25-1 | CASSMGTNYGYTF
TRBD1 | TRBV10-3 | CATRDGQGISSSYNSPLHF
- | TRBV18 | CASSPGQFSGNTIYF
- | TRBV5-1 | CASSLGGPSNTEAFF
- | TRBV29-1 | CSVEPAGWNTEAFF
TRBD1 | TRBV5-4 | CASSWGGTGAGQLLF
- | TRBV2 | CASSGVNQPQHF
TRBD1 | TRBV10-2 | CASSSDPGQEVPYEQYF
- | TRBV11-3 | CASGGRLASGNEQFF
- | TRBV7-3 | CASSPRMGSGYTF
TRBD2 | TRBV5-4 | CASSSSSGGDGLTQYF
- | TRBV14 | CASSLTGNQPQHF
- | TRBV12-5 | CASGLTGGEQYF
- | TRBV5-1 | CASSLTALSSYEQYF
- | TRBV9 | CASSVGGGGYNEQFF
TRBD1 | TRBV29-1 | CSVGRQGFGDTEAFF
TRBD1 | TRBV6-4 | CASSDSGTDRERTTGELFF
TRBD1 | TRBV18 | CASSQGQGSTDTQYF
TRBD1 | TRBV19 | CASSVNRGVGSPSGNTIYF
- | TRBV2 | CASSSVGGNTEAFF
TRBD2 | TRBV5-6 | CASSLWTGTRHFEQFF
- | TRBV6-5 | CASSSRGIPGELFF
TRBD2 | TRBV4-1 | CASSPRPGLASGETQYF
- | TRBV5-4 | CASSFGSSYEQYF